A single sample gave rise to the 13 T cell receptor beta chains below, sequenced in a study of T cells after yellow fever vaccination. One entry per CDR3 protein, called by TCRdb with MiXCR from the 5' RACE reads. Of 310,000 or so distinct CDR3 sequences listed, around 3.6% were seen once; the top ten hold 20% to 25%. Sequencing used PBMCs, obtained on the day of the yellow fever booster vaccination. The receptors here all came from a young man who received the YFV17D yellow fever vaccine.

This clonotype was found many times. V and J are TRBV28 and TRBJ2-2; D gene ambiguous. Trimming removed 2 bases at V and 7 bases at J, with 8 bases between. Germline CDR1 MDHEN, CDR2 SYDVKM. The CDR3 is made up of 13 amino acids. Written as DNA, the CDR3 is TGTGCCAGCAGTTTAAGAGGATACGGGGAGCTGTTTTTT. It is translated as CASSLRGYGELFF. The full variable domain, in which reference TRBV28 and TRBJ2-2 provide the parts outside the CDR3, is DVKVTQSSRYLVKRTGEKVFLECVQDMDHENMFWYRQDPGLGLRLIYFSYDVKMKEKGDIPEGYSVSREKKERFSLILESASTNQTSMYLCASSLRGYGELFFGEGSRLTVL.

This clonotype was detected ten times or more. J is TRBJ1-4 and V is TRBV12-3 or TRBV12-4; unclear D gene. The V gene lost 3 bases and the J gene lost 2 bases, with 7 bases spanning the gap. The CDR3 has 14 residues. The CDR3 loop is CASSFRATNEKLFF. The CDR3 nucleotides are TGTGCCAGCAGTTTCCGAGCGACTAATGAAAAACTGTTTTTT.

The DNA of the CDR3 is TGTGCCATCAGCCCATGGACAGGGGGCAGTTCCTACGAGCAGTACTTC. As protein: CAISPWTGGSSYEQYF. This rearrangement joins TRBV10-3 to TRBJ2-7; TRBD1 matches at 11 bases. Germline loops: CDR1 ENHRY, CDR2 SYGVKD. V gave up 6 bases and J gave up 1 base; unmatched junction bases: 8. The CDR3 runs to 16 residues.

This clonotype was observed a handful of times. The chain recombines TRBV7-2 with TRBJ1-4; D uncertain. Germline CDR1 reads SGHTA; CDR2 reads FQGNSA. The CDR3 consists of 13 residues. The V end was cut by 0 bases, the J end by 7 bases, with 6 bases between. CDR3 nucleotides: TGTGCCAGCAGCTTAGCGCGTGGTGAAAAACTGTTTTTT. Its translation: CASSLARGEKLFF.

This clonotype has more than one count but fewer than ten. The chain carries TRBV2 and TRBJ1-3; the match to TRBD1 covers 8 bases. CDR1 is SNHLY and CDR2 is FYNNEI in the germline V gene. V was clipped by 11 bases and J by 0 bases; unmatched bases: 6. This CDR3 is 14 amino acids long. Written as DNA, the CDR3 is TGTGCCGGGAGACAGGGGAGCTCTGGAAACACCATATATTTT. It encodes CAGRQGSSGNTIYF. Full variable domain (remainder filled in from reference TRBV2 and TRBJ1-3): EPEVTQTPSHQVTQMGQEVILRCVPISNHLYFYWYRQILGQKVEFLVSFYNNEISEKSEIFDDQFSVERPDGSNFTLKIRSTKLEDSAMYFCAGRQGSSGNTIYFGEGSWLTVV.

J is TRBJ2-3 and V is TRBV28; 12 nucleotides agree with TRBD2. Germline V gene lookup returns CDR1 MDHEN and CDR2 SYDVKM. Losses at the gene ends were 5 bases for V and 8 bases for J; bases not matched to a gene: 8. The CDR3 consists of 15 residues. The DNA for the CDR3 is TGTGCCAGCAGTCTCACTAGCGGGGGGTCGAGTACGCAGTATTTT. It yields the protein CASSLTSGGSSTQYF.

In this sample, this clonotype turned up many times. The V gene is TRBV6-5, the J gene TRBJ2-7, with D possibly being TRBD2 (6 bases). The V and J ends lost 2 bases and 3 bases respectively, with 17 bases between them. The CDR3 length is 16 residues. Germline CDR1 is MNHEY and CDR2 is SVGAGI. CDR3 amino acids: CASSYATPVGGYEQYF. The CDR3 DNA is TGTGCCAGCAGTTACGCGACCCCCGTCGGGGGCTACGAGCAGTACTTC.

The chain couples TRBV5-1 to TRBJ2-7; TRBD1 matches 8 bases. J gave up 0 bases and V 5 bases, and 7 bases lay outside the gene matches. Germline V lookup: CDR1 SGHRS, CDR2 YFSETQ. This CDR3 has 15 residues. DNA for the CDR3: TGCGCCAGCAGACATGACAGGGGACTCTCCTACGAGCAGTACGTC. It encodes CASRHDRGLSYEQYV.

This clonotype has more than one count but fewer than ten. The V gene is TRBV12-3 or TRBV12-4, the J gene TRBJ1-3; 9 bases fit TRBD1. Trimming took 4 bases from V and 3 from J; bases not matched to a gene: 7. The length of the CDR3 is 16 residues. The CDR3 loop is CASSYLGQGIGNTIYF. The DNA for the CDR3 is TGTGCCAGCAGTTACTTGGGACAGGGAATTGGAAACACCATATATTTT.

At least ten counts were recorded for this clonotype. For the CDR3, the DNA is TGTGCCAGCAGTTACCGCGGCGTAGGAAACACCATATATTTT. Translating it yields CASSYRGVGNTIYF. This chain links TRBV6-5 with TRBJ1-3, with D unclear. Germline CDR1 is MNHEY and CDR2 is SVGAGI. This CDR3 contains 14 residues. Trimming left V 2 bases short and J 4 bases short, with 9 bases between.

This chain links TRBV4-1 with TRBJ1-2; 7 bases match TRBD1. Germline trimming cut 3 bases from V and 2 bases from J; bases unmatched to any gene: 12. This CDR3 is built from 17 residues. The germline gives CDR1 MGHRA, CDR2 YSYEKL. Here the CDR3 reads CASSHLTMDRPNYGYTF. CDR3 in DNA: TGCGCCAGCAGCCACTTGACCATGGACAGGCCGAACTATGGCTACACCTTC.

This clonotype occurred a few times. The chain combines TRBV12-3 or TRBV12-4 with TRBJ1-5; 7 bases agree with TRBD1. The V gene end was trimmed by 5 bases and the J gene end by 6 bases; junction bases not matched to a gene: 7. The CDR3 consists of 14 residues. Here the CDR3 reads CASSPQGGLQPQHF. CDR3 sequence (DNA): TGTGCCAGCAGTCCCCAGGGGGGGCTTCAGCCCCAGCATTTT.

This chain uses TRBV7-6 with TRBJ2-6; D ambiguous. The CDR3 is 16 residues long. V was trimmed by 4 bases and J by 0 bases, leaving 10 bases between them. Looked up from germline, CDR1 is SGHVS and CDR2 is FNYEAQ. This CDR3 reads CASSSRLSSGANVLTF. CDR3 coding DNA: TGTGCCAGCAGCTCGAGACTGTCCTCTGGGGCCAACGTCCTGACTTTC. The variable domain in full, completed from reference TRBV7-6 and TRBJ2-6, reads GAGVSQSPRYKVTKRGQDVALRCDPISGHVSLYWYRQALGQGPEFLTYFNYEAQQDKSGLPNDRFSAERPEGSISTLTIQRTEQRDSAMYRCASSSRLSSGANVLTFGAGSRLTVL.